This T cell receptor beta chain was found in a study of blood T cell repertoires in COVID-19 (TCRdb year 2020). In terms of the full investigation: The collaborator samples originated in the United States, Italy and Spain and spanned the acute and convalescent phases of COVID-19. The prospective study material was composed of cDNA or gDNA derived from T cells, B-cell-depleted T cells, or PBMCs. Subjects who had been exposed to COVID-19, were actively infected with it, or had recovered from it provided the deeply sampled blood TCRbeta repertoires that made up the dataset. The repertoires were released in a freely available public database intended as a resource for research on the immune response to SARS-CoV-2. The samples were drawn from two sources: the first 160 participants of the ongoing ImmuneRACE study, and fewer than 1,500 subjects contributed by 6 global collaborators. The sample metadata nearly always contained a de-identified subject ID, COVID-19 status, age in years and sex. Where available, HLA class I and class II types were taken from metadata supplied by the sample provider and were not determined by assay-based typing. The paper as a whole reports these results and caveats: The amount of clinical and demographic metadata varied by source and participant and was provided uncurated.

This clone is a singleton in its sample. This receptor's antigen is unknown. Base qualities are missing; no much larger clone stands one base away. TCRbeta CDR3 regions were amplified from genomic DNA using the immunoSEQ Assay, a bias-controlled multiplex PCR. In the authors' own workflow: The number of nucleated cells in each sample was estimated by amplification of reference gene primers within the assay. To quantify the absolute abundance of each unique TCRbeta CDR3 rearrangement, sequence reads were collapsed and filtered. For each sample, productive Simpson clonality was calculated as the square root of Simpson's diversity index across productive rearrangements. Imported from immuneACCESS, the table was reduced by TCRdb to in-frame sequences with V and J called. These copies leave out some clones; in studies compared against another copy, an unresolved V gene accounts for under half, and the cause of the remainder is not known. From that table come the V and J calls and clone size; the DNA was used to work out D and trimming. This sample is represented by some 270,000 clones; nearly 90% of them were singletons. The top ten hold around 1.9% of the sample.

One collaborating source in Seattle enrolled patients during active infection and followed them longitudinally through the course of disease. Whole blood was collected in K2EDTA tubes by collaborating institutions according to the institutions' own protocols. For TCRbeta analysis, collaborators shipped samples in one of three forms: frozen whole blood, isolated PBMCs, or DNA extracted from either of those sample types. Sequencing was performed on peripheral blood. The source is a woman aged 60 to 75 with COVID-19, enrolled during active disease.

The bases are TGTGCCAGTAGTACTCCGGGACTAGCTGGCGACGAGCAGTACTTC. The translation is CASSTPGLAGDEQYF. The rearranged segments are TRBV19 and TRBJ2-7, with 9 bases in between that match TRBD2. Taken from cysteine to phenylalanine, the CDR3 has 15 residues. CDR3 DNA is the only sequence kept; it has 45 bases, read in frame from the first base. According to the germline V gene (reference sequence), CDR1 reads LNHDA and CDR2 reads SQIVND. Here V drops 4 bases and J drops 5 bases, and the junction holds 9 bases not matched to any gene.